Below are 32 T cell receptor beta chains sequenced from a single sample in a study of cytomegalovirus exposure and HLA in healthy donors. Researchers ran the PCR with 60 Vbeta and 13 Jbeta primers. The protocol was immunoSEQ multiplex PCR, while the TCRdb copy is restricted to in-frame clones and leaves out a portion. The listing records roughly 60,000 clones. The sequenced material came from PBMCs. The receptor set was obtained from a male donor in good health and CMV-seronegative.

This rearrangement joins TRBV5-3 to TRBJ2-1; a possible D gene is TRBD1 (5 bases). TRBV5-3 is classed as an ORF, of uncertain function. CDR3 length equals 16 residues. The V gene lost 0 bases and the J gene lost 0 bases, with 10 bases spanning the gap. DNA of the CDR3: TGTGCCAGAAGCTTGGGACAGCCAAGCTCCTACAATGAGCAGTTCTTC. Its translation is CARSLGQPSSYNEQFF.

A remark on this clone: The junction and the germline gene differ at one end; a read error may be behind it. In DNA, the CDR3 is TGTGCCAGCAGATTAGGGGCGTTGGGGCAGTATTTT. This encodes CASRLGALGQYF. The chain couples TRBV7-2 to TRBJ2-3; a weak D match, TRBD1 (5 bases). This CDR3 is built from 12 residues. The germline CDR1 and CDR2 sequences are SGHTA and FQGNSA.

The chain is built from TRBV6-5 and TRBJ1-5; 7 bases align to TRBD1. Looked up from germline, CDR1 is MNHEY and CDR2 is SVGAGI. The CDR3 is 13 amino acids. J gave up 7 bases and V 6 bases, and 6 bases lay outside the gene matches. The chain's CDR3 is CASRGTVEQPQHF. CDR3 in DNA: TGTGCCAGCAGGGGGACAGTCGAACAGCCCCAGCATTTT.

The rearrangement joins TRBV7-8 to TRBJ2-7, with TRBD1 as a possible D gene (5 bases). Trimming took 5 bases from V and 0 from J, leaving 14 bases between them. Germline V gene lookup returns CDR1 SGHVS and CDR2 FQNEAQ. The CDR3 runs 15 residues. Here the CDR3 reads CASSARELNSYEQYF. CDR3 bases: TGTGCCAGCAGCGCCAGGGAACTTAACTCCTACGAGCAGTACTTC.

The chain employs TRBV7-8 and TRBJ2-1; D is undetermined. The CDR3 covers 12 residues. Germline lookup yields CDR1 SGHVS and CDR2 FQNEAQ. The V and J ends lost 5 bases and 9 bases respectively, with 11 bases between them. CDR3 in DNA: TGTGCCAGCAGCCCCCACGCAGGTGAGCAGTTCTTC. This gives the protein CASSPHAGEQFF. Full variable domain (outside the CDR3, taken from reference TRBV7-8 and TRBJ2-1): GAGVSQSPRYKVAKRGQDVALRCDPISGHVSLFWYQQALGQGPEFLTYFQNEAQLDKSGLPSDRFFAERPEGSVSTLKIQRTQQEDSAVYLCASSPHAGEQFFGPGTRLTVL.

With regard to this clone: Relative to the germline gene, one junction end is altered; a read error may explain this. This rearrangement joins TRBV27 to TRBJ2-1, with a possible D match to TRBD2 (5 bases). The CDR3 has 14 residues. Germline V gene data show CDR1 as MNHEY and CDR2 as SMNVEV (reference sequence). The DNA for the CDR3 is TGTGCCAGCAGTTCGGGGAGCTCCGACAATGAGCAGTTCTTC. Protein product: CASSSGSSDNEQFF.

The chain recombines TRBV27 with TRBJ2-1; possibly TRBD2 for D (6 bases). CDR1 and CDR2 (germline): MNHEY, SMNVEV (reference sequence). The CDR3 loop spans 15 amino acids. V lost 10 bases, J lost 2 bases, and 18 bases lay in between. The CDR3 is CATLPRLAPYNEQFF. For the CDR3, the DNA is TGTGCCACCTTACCCCGCCTAGCGCCCTACAATGAGCAGTTCTTC.

This chain joins TRBV11-2 and TRBJ1-1; D is unresolved. CDR1 is SGHAT, CDR2 FQNNGV, per germline. Trimming took off 1 base at V and 2 bases at J, with 11 bases between the two ends. CDR3 length: 15 residues. The CDR3 is CASSLVGGSNTEAFF. DNA for the CDR3: TGTGCCAGCAGCTTAGTGGGAGGGTCTAACACTGAAGCTTTCTTT.

V is TRBV6-6 and J is TRBJ2-7; 8 positions agree with TRBD2. The germline CDR1 and CDR2 sequences are MNHNY and SVGAGI (reference sequence). J lost 0 bases, V lost 10 bases, and 2 bases had no gene match. The CDR3 length is 12 residues. This CDR3 is CATTSGSYEQYF. For the CDR3, the DNA is TGTGCCACAACTAGCGGCTCCTACGAGCAGTACTTC.

The chain links TRBV9 to TRBJ2-4; 9 bases are a match to TRBD1. V lost 4 bases, J lost 8 bases, and 13 bases stayed unmatched. Germline V CDR1 and CDR2: SGDLS, YYNGEE. CDR3 length: 16 residues. Written as DNA, the CDR3 is TGTGCCAGCAGCCCCCGAGGAGGGACAGGGATGCACATTCAGTACTTC. Protein: CASSPRGGTGMHIQYF.

This rearrangement joins TRBV29-1 to TRBJ2-3; 8 nucleotides align to TRBD1. The CDR3 is made up of 14 amino acids. CDR1 and CDR2 from the germline V gene are SQVTM and ANQGSEA. V lost 2 bases, J lost 5 bases, and 6 bases stayed unmatched. The CDR3 region has the DNA TGCAGCGTTGAACCCGGACAGGGCAGAGATACGCAGTATTTT. Translated, it gives CSVEPGQGRDTQYF.

To note about this clone: Germline is not matched at one junction end, which may reflect a read error. The CDR3 spells CAISGLAGGEDKQYF. The CDR3 region has the DNA TGTGCCATCTCCGGACTAGCGGGAGGAGAAGATAAGCAGTATTTT. V gene TRBV10-3 combines with J gene TRBJ2-3, with 14 bases that match TRBD2. The CDR3 spans 15 residues. CDR1 and CDR2 (germline): ENHRY, SYGVKD.

The V and J genes are TRBV18 and TRBJ1-5; 9 bases agree with TRBD1. The CDR3 sequence is 21 residues long. J lost 0 bases, V lost 3 bases, and 18 bases had no gene match. Germline CDR1 reads KGHSH; CDR2 reads LQKENI. The CDR3 coding sequence is TGTGCCAGCTCACCCGTCGGACTGGGGACAGGGCAAAAAGTTAGCAATCAGCCCCAGCATTTT. Amino acid sequence: CASSPVGLGTGQKVSNQPQHF.

The chain employs TRBV18 and TRBJ1-4; 8 nucleotides match TRBD1. The CDR3 consists of 17 residues. The germline V gene has CDR1 KGHSH and CDR2 LQKENI. The V gene end was trimmed by 5 bases and the J gene end by 2 bases; junction bases not matched to a gene: 10. This CDR3 reads CASSAQGARGTNEKLFF. In DNA, the CDR3 is TGTGCCAGCTCAGCTCAGGGGGCGCGAGGCACTAATGAAAAACTGTTTTTT.

The chain joins TRBV29-1 to TRBJ2-1; no clear D. Germline V lookup: CDR1 SQVTM, CDR2 ANQGSEA. The CDR3 is 12 amino acids. V dropped 4 bases and J dropped 13 bases, with 17 bases sitting between them. The CDR3 loop reads CSVVGPRSTQFF. In DNA form, the CDR3 reads TGCAGCGTTGTCGGCCCCAGGTCAACACAGTTCTTC.

The rearrangement links TRBV4-2 to TRBJ2-5; TRBD1 aligns across 10 bases. The germline V gene has CDR1 LGHNA and CDR2 YNFKEQ. V trimming: 4 bases; J trimming: 5 bases; junction bases outside the gene matches: 4. CDR3 size: 14 residues. CDR3 region: CASSLAGQGETQYF. Here the CDR3 DNA reads TGTGCCAGCAGCCTAGCGGGACAGGGGGAGACCCAGTACTTC.

This sequence joins TRBV5-5 and TRBJ2-5; D is possibly TRBD1 (6 bases). The better agreement between TRBJ2-7 and the DNA end casts doubt on the J call. The CDR3 runs 14 residues. The germline V gene encodes CDR1 SGHKS and CDR2 YYEKEE (reference sequence). The CDR3 DNA is TGTGCCAGCAGCCGTGACAGGATACTTAACGAGCAGTACTTC. Translated: CASSRDRILNEQYF.

The CDR3 coding sequence is TGTGCCAGCAGTGTAGGGGGCAACACCATATATTTT. As protein: CASSVGGNTIYF. This chain connects TRBV2 to TRBJ1-3, with 7 bases that match TRBD1. The V segment lost 4 bases and the J segment 7 bases; nucleotides outside the gene matches: 1. The germline V gene encodes CDR1 SNHLY and CDR2 FYNNEI. The CDR3 runs to 12 residues.

V is TRBV30 and J is TRBJ2-3; D uncertain. This CDR3 has 12 residues. CDR1 and CDR2 (germline): GTSNPN, SVGIG (reference sequence). V was pared by 2 bases and J by 6 bases, with 9 bases between. The CDR3, as DNA: TGTGCCTGGAGTCGCCCTCGGGATACGCAGTATTTT. This gives the protein CAWSRPRDTQYF.

The chain is built from TRBV5-8 and TRBJ2-7; no clear D. The germline V and J ends were trimmed by 4 bases and 0 bases, with 20 bases remaining between them. This CDR3 contains 17 residues. The germline gives CDR1 SGHTS, CDR2 YDEGEE. The CDR3 region has the DNA TGTGCCAGCAGCGGCCCCGCCGGCGCGGAAAGCTCCTACGAGCAGTACTTC. It yields the protein CASSGPAGAESSYEQYF.

As to this clone: An end of the junction does not agree with germline; a read error may underlie this. The V gene is TRBV28, the J gene TRBJ2-7, with D maybe TRBD1 (6 bases). Germline V gives CDR1 MDHEN, CDR2 SYDVKM. The CDR3 consists of 11 residues. The CDR3 loop is CASGQGQGLFF. The CDR3 nucleotides are TGTGCCAGCGGTCAGGGACAAGGATTATTCTTC. Drawing the rest from reference TRBV28 and TRBJ2-7, the complete variable domain is DVKVTQSSRYLVKRTGEKVFLECVQDMDHENMFWYRQDPGLGLRLIYFSYDVKMKEKGDIPEGYSVSREKKERFSLILESASTNQTSMYLCASGQGQGLFFGPGTRLTVT.

Note on this clone: The same CDR3 also results from other DNA sequences found in this sample. This chain links TRBV5-1 with TRBJ1-2, with D perhaps matching TRBD1 (6 bases). This CDR3 spans 14 amino acids. Per germline, CDR1 SGHRS and CDR2 YFSETQ. Trimming took 0 bases from V and 8 from J, leaving 14 bases between them. In DNA, the CDR3 is TGCGCCAGCAGCTTGGCCACACAGGGTAGGGGCTACACCTTC. Protein: CASSLATQGRGYTF.

The V call is TRBV10-2, the J call TRBJ2-7; D is uncertain. Looked up from germline, CDR1 is WSHSY and CDR2 is SAAADI. The CDR3 is 13 residues long. Trimming stripped 8 bases from V and 2 bases from J, with 13 bases between. The DNA of the CDR3 is TGCGCCAGCCTACCTACTATAGCCTACGAGCAGTACTTC. Amino acid sequence: CASLPTIAYEQYF.

V usage is TRBV19 and J usage is TRBJ1-1; 11 bases match TRBD1. The CDR3 is 15 residues long. From germline, CDR1 is LNHDA and CDR2 SQIVND (reference sequence). V dropped 4 bases and J dropped 1; count of bases not matched to a gene: 2. The CDR3 loop is CASSTGTGGNTEAFF. CDR3 DNA sequence: TGTGCCAGTAGTACCGGGACAGGGGGGAACACTGAAGCTTTCTTT.

The V and J genes are TRBV5-1 and TRBJ2-5; weak D call: TRBD1 (6 bases). Germline values: CDR1 SGHRS, CDR2 YFSETQ. V was clipped by 4 bases and J by 5 bases, with 12 bases between them. This CDR3 is built from 13 residues. CDR3 loop: CASSRTGRETQYF. In DNA form, the CDR3 reads TGCGCCAGCAGCCGAACAGGGCGGGAGACCCAGTACTTC.

The rearrangement joins TRBV11-3 to TRBJ2-1; D is possibly TRBD1 (7 bases). Germline V CDR1 and CDR2: SGHNT, YENEEA. This CDR3 spans 17 amino acids. V gave up 2 bases and J gave up 9 bases, with 23 bases separating them. CDR3 amino acids: CASSLLSSGGGSGEQFF. The DNA of the CDR3 is TGTGCCAGCAGCTTACTCTCCTCAGGGGGAGGAAGTGGTGAGCAGTTCTTC. The whole variable domain, remainder taken from reference TRBV11-3 and TRBJ2-1, is EAGVVQSPRYKIIEKKQPVAFWCNPISGHNTLYWYLQNLGQGPELLIRYENEEAVDDSQLPKDRFSAERLKGVDSTLKIQPAELGDSAVYLCASSLLSSGGGSGEQFFGPGTRLTVL.

This sequence joins TRBV5-4 and TRBJ2-7, with D perhaps matching TRBD1 (6 bases). Germline lookup yields CDR1 SGHNT and CDR2 YYREEE (reference sequence). This CDR3 spans 13 amino acids. The V end was cut by 1 base, the J end by 3 bases, with 8 bases between. CDR3 DNA: TGTGCCAGCAGCTTGAAGGGGGTCTACGAGCAGTACTTC. Amino acids: CASSLKGVYEQYF. Variable domain in full (rest from reference TRBV5-4 and TRBJ2-7): ETGVTQSPTHLIKTRGQQVTLRCSSQSGHNTVSWYQQALGQGPQFIFQYYREEENGRGNFPPRFSGLQFPNYSSELNVNALELDDSALYLCASSLKGVYEQYFGPGTRLTVT.

This chain links TRBV15 with TRBJ2-1; 9 bases map to TRBD2. The CDR3 sequence is 15 residues long. Unmatched junction bases numbered 7, after V lost 0 bases and J lost 10 bases. Germline V CDR1 and CDR2: LNHNV, YYDKDF (reference sequence). The CDR3 DNA reads as TGTGCCACCAGCAGAGATCGTATAGCGGGAGTGGAGCAGTTCTTC. Translated: CATSRDRIAGVEQFF.

The rearrangement uses TRBV9 and TRBJ1-5; D may be TRBD1 (5 bases). V dropped 3 bases and J dropped 4 bases, with 11 bases sitting between them. Germline CDR1 reads SGDLS; CDR2 reads YYNGEE. The CDR3 has 14 amino acids. CDR3 amino acids: CASSAEGDNQPQHF. The CDR3 nucleotides read TGTGCCAGCAGCGCCGAAGGGGATAATCAGCCCCAGCATTTT.

The rearrangement joins TRBV19 to TRBJ2-1, with TRBD1 as a possible D gene (6 bases). CDR1 and CDR2 from the germline V gene are LNHDA and SQIVND (reference sequence). The CDR3 is 16 amino acids. Deletions cut 5 bases from V and 5 bases from J, with 19 bases between. The CDR3 loop reads CASSDGQTLSDNEQFF. The CDR3 coding sequence is TGTGCCAGTAGTGACGGACAGACCCTATCCGACAATGAGCAGTTCTTC.

Regarding this clone: The junction does not match germline at one end; this may be a read error. The chain uses TRBV7-9 and TRBJ2-1; 12 nucleotides line up with TRBD2. Germline V lookup: CDR1 SEHNR, CDR2 FQNEAQ (reference sequence). The CDR3 covers 19 residues. The CDR3 DNA is TGTGCCAGCAGGTCCCCCAGGACTAGCGGGACGAGCTCCGACAATGAGCAGTTCTTC. Amino acids: CASRSPRTSGTSSDNEQFF.

The rearrangement joins TRBV30 to TRBJ2-3; 9 bases are a match to TRBD2. The germline gives CDR1 GTSNPN, CDR2 SVGIG (reference sequence). The CDR3 spans 14 residues. With 7 bases clipped from V and 3 bases from J, the junction kept 8 bases outside the gene matches. The CDR3 region has the DNA TGTGCCTCCACAAGGAGCGGGAGGACAGATACGCAGTATTTT. Its protein product is CASTRSGRTDTQYF.